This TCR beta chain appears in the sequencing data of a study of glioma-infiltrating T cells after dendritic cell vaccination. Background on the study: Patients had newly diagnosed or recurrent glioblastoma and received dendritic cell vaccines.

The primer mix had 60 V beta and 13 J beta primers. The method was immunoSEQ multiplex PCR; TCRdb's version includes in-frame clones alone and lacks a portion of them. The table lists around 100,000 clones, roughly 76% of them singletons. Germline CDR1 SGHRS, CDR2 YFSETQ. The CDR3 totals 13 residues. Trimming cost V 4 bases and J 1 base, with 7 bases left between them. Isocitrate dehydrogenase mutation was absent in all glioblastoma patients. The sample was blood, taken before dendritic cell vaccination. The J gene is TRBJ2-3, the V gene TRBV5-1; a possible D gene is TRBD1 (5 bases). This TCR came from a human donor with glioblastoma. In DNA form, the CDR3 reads TGCGCCAGCAGCATACAGGGCACAGATACGCAGTATTTT. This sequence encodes CASSIQGTDTQYF.